The T cell receptor beta chain described here comes from a study of blood T cell repertoires in COVID-19. Study in general: PBMCs, B-cell-depleted T cells, or T cells were the source of the cDNA or gDNA that made up the material.

The authors' processing: Estimation of nucleated cell counts was performed using reference gene primer amplification. Profiling relied on immunoSEQ multiplex PCR, and the TCRdb table lists in-frame clones only, not all of them. V, J and clone size were drawn from that table, and D and trimming were deduced from the DNA. Of approximately 20,000 clones listed, 85% to 90% were seen once; the top ten hold around 3.7%. The V gene's germline CDR1 is MNHEY and CDR2 SVGAGI. The V gene lost 5 bases and the J gene lost 0 bases, with 8 bases spanning the gap. The CDR3 runs to 15 residues. Sequences were obtained from peripheral blood. The chain recombines TRBV6-5 with TRBJ1-6; D is uncertain. The sequence came from a man aged 50 to 60 with active COVID-19. CDR3 DNA: TGTGCCAGCAGTAGAAAGAGCTCCTATAATTCACCCCTCCACTTT. This codes for CASSRKSSYNSPLHF.